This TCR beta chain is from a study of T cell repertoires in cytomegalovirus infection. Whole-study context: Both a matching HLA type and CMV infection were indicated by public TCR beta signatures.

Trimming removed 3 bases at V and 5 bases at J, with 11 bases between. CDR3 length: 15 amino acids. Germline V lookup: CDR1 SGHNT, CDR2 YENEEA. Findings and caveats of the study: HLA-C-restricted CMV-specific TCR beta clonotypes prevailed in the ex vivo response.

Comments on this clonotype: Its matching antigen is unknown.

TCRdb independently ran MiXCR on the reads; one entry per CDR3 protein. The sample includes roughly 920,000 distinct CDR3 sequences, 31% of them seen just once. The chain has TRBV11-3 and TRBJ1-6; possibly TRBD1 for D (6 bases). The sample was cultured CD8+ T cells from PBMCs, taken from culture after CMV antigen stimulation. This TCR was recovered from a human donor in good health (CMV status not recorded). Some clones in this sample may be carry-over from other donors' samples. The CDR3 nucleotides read TGTGCCAGCAGCTTTACAGGGTTAAATAATTCACCCCTCCACTTT. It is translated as CASSFTGLNNSPLHF.